This T cell receptor (beta chain) was identified during a study of blood T cell repertoires in COVID-19. The authors' processing: Amplification from reference gene primers served as the basis for estimated nucleated cell counts. Generated by immunoSEQ multiplex PCR, the TCRdb table keeps only in-frame clones and is missing some. The V and J calls and the clone size are those of that table, but D and trimming were determined from the DNA. The sample consists of approximately 290,000 clones, around 87% of them appearing once. The germline gives CDR1 SGDLS, CDR2 YYNGEE. The CDR3 has 17 residues. V was clipped by 2 bases and J by 1 base, with 16 bases between them.

The receptor was isolated from a man aged 18 to 30 with active or convalescent COVID-19. The V and J genes are TRBV9 and TRBJ1-3; D may be TRBD1 (6 bases). The sequencing sample was made of peripheral blood. The CDR3 sequence: CASSVETIGQSGNTIYF. DNA of the CDR3: TGTGCCAGCAGCGTGGAGACTATCGGACAGTCTGGAAACACCATATATTTT.